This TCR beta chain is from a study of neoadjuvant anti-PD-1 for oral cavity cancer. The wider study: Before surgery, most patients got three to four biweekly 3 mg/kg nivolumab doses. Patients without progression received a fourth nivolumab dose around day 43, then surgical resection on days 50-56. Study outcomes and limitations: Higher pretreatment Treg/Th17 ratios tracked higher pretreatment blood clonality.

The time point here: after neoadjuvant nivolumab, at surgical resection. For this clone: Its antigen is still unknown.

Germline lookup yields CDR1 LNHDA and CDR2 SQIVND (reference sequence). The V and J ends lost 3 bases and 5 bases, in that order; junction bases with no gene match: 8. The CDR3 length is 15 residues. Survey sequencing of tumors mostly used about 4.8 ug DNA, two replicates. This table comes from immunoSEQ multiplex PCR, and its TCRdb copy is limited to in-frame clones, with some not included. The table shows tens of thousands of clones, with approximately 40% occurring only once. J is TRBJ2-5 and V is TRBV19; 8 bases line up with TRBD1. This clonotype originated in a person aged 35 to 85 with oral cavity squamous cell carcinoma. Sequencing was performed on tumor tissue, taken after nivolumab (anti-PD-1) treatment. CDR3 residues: CASSILPGGWETQYF. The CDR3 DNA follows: TGTGCCAGTAGTATCCTCCCAGGGGGCTGGGAGACCCAGTACTTC. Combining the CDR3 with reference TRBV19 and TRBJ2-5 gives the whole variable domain DGGITQSPKYLFRKEGQNVTLSCEQNLNHDAMYWYRQDPGQGLRLIYYSQIVNDFQKGDIAEGYSVSREKKESFPLTVTSAQKNPTAFYLCASSILPGGWETQYFGPGTRLLVL.